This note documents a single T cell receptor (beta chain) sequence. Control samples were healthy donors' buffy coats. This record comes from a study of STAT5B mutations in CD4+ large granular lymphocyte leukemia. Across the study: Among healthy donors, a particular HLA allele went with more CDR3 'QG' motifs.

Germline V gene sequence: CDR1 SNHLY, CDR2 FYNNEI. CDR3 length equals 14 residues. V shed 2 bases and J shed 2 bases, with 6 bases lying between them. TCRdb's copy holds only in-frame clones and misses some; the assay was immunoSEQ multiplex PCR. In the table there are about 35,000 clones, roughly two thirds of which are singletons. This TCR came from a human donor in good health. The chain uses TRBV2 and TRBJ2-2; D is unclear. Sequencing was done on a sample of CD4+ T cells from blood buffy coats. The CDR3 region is CASSEWSNTGELFF. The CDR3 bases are TGTGCCAGCAGTGAATGGTCCAACACCGGGGAGCTGTTTTTT.